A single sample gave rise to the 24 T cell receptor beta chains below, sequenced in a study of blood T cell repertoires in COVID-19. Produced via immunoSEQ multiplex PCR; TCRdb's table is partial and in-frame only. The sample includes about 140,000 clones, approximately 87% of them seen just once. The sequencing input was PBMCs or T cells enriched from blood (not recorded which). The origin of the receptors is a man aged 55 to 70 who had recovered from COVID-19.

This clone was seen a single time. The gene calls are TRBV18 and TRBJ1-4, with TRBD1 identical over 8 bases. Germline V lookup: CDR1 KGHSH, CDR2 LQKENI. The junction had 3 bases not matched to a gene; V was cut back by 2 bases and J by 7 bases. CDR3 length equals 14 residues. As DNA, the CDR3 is TGTGCCAGCTCACCAGGACAGGGAAGTGAAAAACTGTTTTTT. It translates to CASSPGQGSEKLFF.

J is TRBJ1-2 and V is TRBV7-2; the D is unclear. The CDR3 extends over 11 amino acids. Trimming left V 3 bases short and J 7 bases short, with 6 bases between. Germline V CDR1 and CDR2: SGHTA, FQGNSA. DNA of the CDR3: TGTGCCAGCAGCTTGGAGGGTGGCTACACCTTC. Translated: CASSLEGGYTF.

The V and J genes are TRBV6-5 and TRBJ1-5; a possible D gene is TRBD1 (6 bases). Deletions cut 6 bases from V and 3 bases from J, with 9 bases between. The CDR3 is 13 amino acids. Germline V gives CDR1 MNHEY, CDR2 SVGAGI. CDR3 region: CASRRDNNQPQHF. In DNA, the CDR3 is TGTGCCAGCAGAAGGGACAACAATCAGCCCCAGCATTTT.

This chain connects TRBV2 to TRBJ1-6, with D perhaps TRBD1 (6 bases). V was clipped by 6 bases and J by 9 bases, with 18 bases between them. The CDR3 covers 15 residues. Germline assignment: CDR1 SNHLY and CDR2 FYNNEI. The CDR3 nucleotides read TGTGCCAGCAGGAAGGGGGGGCCAGGAGGTTCACCCCTCCACTTT. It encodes CASRKGGPGGSPLHF.

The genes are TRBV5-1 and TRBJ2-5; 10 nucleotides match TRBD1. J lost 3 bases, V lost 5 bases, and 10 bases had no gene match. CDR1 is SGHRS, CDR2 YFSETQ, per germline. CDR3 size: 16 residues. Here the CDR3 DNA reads TGCGCCAGCAGTTTGACAGGGGGCACAGCGAAAGAGACCCAGTACTTC. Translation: CASSLTGGTAKETQYF.

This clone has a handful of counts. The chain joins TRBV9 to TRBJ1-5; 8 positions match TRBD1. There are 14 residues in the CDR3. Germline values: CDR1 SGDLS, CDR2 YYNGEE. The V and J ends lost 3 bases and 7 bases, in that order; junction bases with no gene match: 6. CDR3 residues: CASSETGVEQPQHF. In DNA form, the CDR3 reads TGTGCCAGCAGCGAGACAGGGGTCGAGCAGCCCCAGCATTTT.

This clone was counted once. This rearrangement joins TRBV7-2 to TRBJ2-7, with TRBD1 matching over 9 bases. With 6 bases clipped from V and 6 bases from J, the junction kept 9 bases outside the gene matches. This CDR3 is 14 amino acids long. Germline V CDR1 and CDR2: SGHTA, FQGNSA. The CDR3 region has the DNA TGTGCCAGCAGGGGACCGGGACAGGGACTCGAGCAGTACTTC. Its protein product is CASRGPGQGLEQYF.

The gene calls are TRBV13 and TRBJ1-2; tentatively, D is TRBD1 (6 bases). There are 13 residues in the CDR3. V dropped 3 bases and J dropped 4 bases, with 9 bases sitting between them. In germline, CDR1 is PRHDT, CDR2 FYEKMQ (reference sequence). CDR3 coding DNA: TGTGCCAGCAGCTTGGACAGAATCTATGGCTACACCTTC. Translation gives CASSLDRIYGYTF.

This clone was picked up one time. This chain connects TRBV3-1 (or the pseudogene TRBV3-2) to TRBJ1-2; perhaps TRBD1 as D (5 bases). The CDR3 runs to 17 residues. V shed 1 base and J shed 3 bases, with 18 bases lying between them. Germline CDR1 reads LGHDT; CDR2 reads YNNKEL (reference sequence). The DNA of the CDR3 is TGTGCCAGCAGCCAAGCTGGGGGGTTAGGACTAGACTATGGCTACACCTTC. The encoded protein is CASSQAGGLGLDYGYTF.

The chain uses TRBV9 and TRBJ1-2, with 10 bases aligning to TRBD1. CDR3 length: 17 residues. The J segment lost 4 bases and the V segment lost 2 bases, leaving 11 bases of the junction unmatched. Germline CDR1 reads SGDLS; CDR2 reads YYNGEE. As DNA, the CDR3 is TGTGCCAGCAGCGTCCGGGACAGGGGCGCAGCGGTCTATGGCTACACCTTC. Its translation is CASSVRDRGAAVYGYTF.

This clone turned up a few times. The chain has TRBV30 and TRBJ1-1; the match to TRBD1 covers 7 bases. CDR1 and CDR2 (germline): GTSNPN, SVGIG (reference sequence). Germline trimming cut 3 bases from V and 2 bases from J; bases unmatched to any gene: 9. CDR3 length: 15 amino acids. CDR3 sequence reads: CAWRVRGTDNTEAFF. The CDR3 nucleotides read TGTGCCTGGAGGGTGAGGGGGACAGATAACACTGAAGCTTTCTTT.

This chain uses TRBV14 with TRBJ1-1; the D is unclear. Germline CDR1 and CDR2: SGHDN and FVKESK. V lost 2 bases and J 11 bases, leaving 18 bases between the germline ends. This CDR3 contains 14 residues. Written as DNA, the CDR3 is TGTGCCAGCAGCCAACGGCCAGGCGGTCGGAGGGCTTTCTTT. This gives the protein CASSQRPGGRRAFF.

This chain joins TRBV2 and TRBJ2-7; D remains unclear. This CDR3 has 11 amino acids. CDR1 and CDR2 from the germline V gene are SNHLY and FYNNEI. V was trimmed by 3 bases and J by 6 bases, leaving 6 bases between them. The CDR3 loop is CASSDFGEQYF. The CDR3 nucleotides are TGTGCCAGCAGTGATTTCGGCGAGCAGTACTTC. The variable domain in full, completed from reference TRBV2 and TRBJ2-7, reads EPEVTQTPSHQVTQMGQEVILRCVPISNHLYFYWYRQILGQKVEFLVSFYNNEISEKSEIFDDQFSVERPDGSNFTLKIRSTKLEDSAMYFCASSDFGEQYFGPGTRLTVT.

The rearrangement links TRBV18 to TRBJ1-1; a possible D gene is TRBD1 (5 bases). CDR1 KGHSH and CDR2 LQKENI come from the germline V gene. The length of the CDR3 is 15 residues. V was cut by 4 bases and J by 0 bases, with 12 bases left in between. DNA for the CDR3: TGTGCCAGCTCACAGGATGCAGGGATGAACACTGAAGCTTTCTTT. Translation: CASSQDAGMNTEAFF.

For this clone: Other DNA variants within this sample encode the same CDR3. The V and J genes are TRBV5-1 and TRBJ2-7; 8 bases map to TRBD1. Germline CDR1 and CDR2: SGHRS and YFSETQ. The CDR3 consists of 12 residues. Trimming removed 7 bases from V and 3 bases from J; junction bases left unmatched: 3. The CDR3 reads CASSGGLYEQYF. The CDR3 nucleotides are TGCGCCAGCTCAGGGGGCCTCTACGAGCAGTACTTC.

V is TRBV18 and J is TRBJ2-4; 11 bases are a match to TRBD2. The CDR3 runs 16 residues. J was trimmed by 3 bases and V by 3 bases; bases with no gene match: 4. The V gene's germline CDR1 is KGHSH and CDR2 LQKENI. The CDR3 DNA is TGTGCCAGCTCACCGACTAGCGGGGCGGTCAAAAACATTCAGTACTTC. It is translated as CASSPTSGAVKNIQYF.

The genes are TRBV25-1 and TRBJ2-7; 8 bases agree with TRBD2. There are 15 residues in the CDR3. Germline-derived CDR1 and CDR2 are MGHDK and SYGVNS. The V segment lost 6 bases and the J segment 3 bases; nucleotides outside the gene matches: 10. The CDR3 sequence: CASSSPGLGIYEQYF. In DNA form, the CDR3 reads TGTGCCAGCAGCTCACCGGGACTAGGGATCTACGAGCAGTACTTC.

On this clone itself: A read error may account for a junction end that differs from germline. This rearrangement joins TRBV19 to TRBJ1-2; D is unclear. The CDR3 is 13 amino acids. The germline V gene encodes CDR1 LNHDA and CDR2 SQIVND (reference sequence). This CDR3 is CASSTTIEGNQNF. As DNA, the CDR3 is TGTGCCAGTAGTACAACGATTGAGGGTAACCAGAACTTC.

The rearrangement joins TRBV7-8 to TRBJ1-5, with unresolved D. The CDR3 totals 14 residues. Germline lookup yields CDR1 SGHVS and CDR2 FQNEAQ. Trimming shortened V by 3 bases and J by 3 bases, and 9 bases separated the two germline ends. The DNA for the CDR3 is TGTGCCAGCAGCTTTTTCCAGGACAATCAGCCCCAGCATTTT. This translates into CASSFFQDNQPQHF.

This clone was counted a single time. The DNA for the CDR3 is TGTGCCAGCAGGCCTCGGAGGATCTCTGGAAACACCATATATTTT. This encodes CASRPRRISGNTIYF. The chain is built from TRBV6-2 or TRBV6-3 and TRBJ1-3; D unresolved. Germline CDR1 and CDR2: MNHEY and SVGEGT. The CDR3 consists of 15 residues. The V end lost 6 bases, the J end lost 0 bases, and 12 bases lay between the germline ends.

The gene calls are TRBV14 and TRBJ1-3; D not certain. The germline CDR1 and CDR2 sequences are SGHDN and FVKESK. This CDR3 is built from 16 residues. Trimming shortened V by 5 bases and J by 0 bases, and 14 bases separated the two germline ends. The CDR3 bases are TGTGCCAGCAGCGCCTTAAGCTCCTTCTCTGGAAACACCATATATTTT. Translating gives CASSALSSFSGNTIYF.

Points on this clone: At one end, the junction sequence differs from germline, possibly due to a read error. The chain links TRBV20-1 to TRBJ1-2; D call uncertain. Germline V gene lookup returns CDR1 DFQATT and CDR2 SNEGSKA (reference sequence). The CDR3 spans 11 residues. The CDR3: CSASRGEDLSF. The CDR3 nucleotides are TGCAGTGCTAGCCGGGGTGAAGATCTGTCCTTC.

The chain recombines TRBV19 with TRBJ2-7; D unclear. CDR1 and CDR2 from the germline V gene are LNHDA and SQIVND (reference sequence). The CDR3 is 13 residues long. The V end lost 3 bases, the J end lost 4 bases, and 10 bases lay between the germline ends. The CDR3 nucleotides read TGTGCCAGTAGTATGGCGGCGGTATACGAGCAGTACTTC. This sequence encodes CASSMAAVYEQYF.

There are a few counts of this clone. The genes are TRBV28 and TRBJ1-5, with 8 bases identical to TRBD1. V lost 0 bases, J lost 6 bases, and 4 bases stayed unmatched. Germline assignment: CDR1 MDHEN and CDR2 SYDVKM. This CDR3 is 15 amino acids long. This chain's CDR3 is CASSLWDRVGQPQHF. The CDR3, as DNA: TGTGCCAGCAGTTTATGGGACAGGGTGGGTCAGCCCCAGCATTTT.